The sequence of this T cell receptor (beta chain) was determined in a study of blood T cell repertoires in COVID-19. Study as a whole: COVID-19 samples, acute and convalescent, were from the United States, Italy and Spain. Sources were T cells, B-cell-depleted T cells, or PBMCs; the material itself was cDNA or gDNA.

Authors' analysis steps: Reference gene primer amplification in the assay estimated nucleated cell counts. Method: immunoSEQ multiplex PCR; TCRdb's copy keeps in-frame clones and lacks some. Clone size and the V and J calls come from that table; the DNA yielded D and trimming. The data show roughly 120,000 clones, just over 90% seen once. The specimen was peripheral blood. This sequence was found in a human donor with active COVID-19. The donor label of this sample is uncertain.

The CDR3 loop reads CASSPRTGNYGYTF. CDR3 sequence (DNA): TGTGCCAGCAGCCCTCGGACTGGAAACTATGGCTACACCTTC. J is TRBJ1-2 and V is TRBV7-9; no clear D gene. V was clipped by 5 bases and J by 2 bases, with 12 bases between them. This CDR3 contains 14 residues. Germline V gives CDR1 SEHNR, CDR2 FQNEAQ (reference sequence).